A single sample is the source of the 32 T cell receptor beta chains below, sequenced in a study of response to subunit inactivated influenza vaccine. TCRdb recomputed calls from the RT-PCR reads with MiXCR, one row per CDR3 protein. This table holds 500,000 to 600,000 distinct CDR3 sequences, 16% found once. The sequences come from CD4+ T cells sorted from PBMCs, collected about 23 months after vaccination. Receptor source: a man aged 50 to 69 who received an inactivated influenza vaccine.

The rearrangement uses TRBV7-3 and TRBJ2-1, with 11 bases fitting TRBD2. Per the germline V gene, CDR1 is SGHTA and CDR2 is FQGTGA. V lost 6 bases and J lost 12; bases outside the gene matches: 16. The CDR3 length is 16 residues. The CDR3 bases are TGTGCCAGCAGTTCCACGGCCCTAGCGGGAGGAGGCGGGCAGTTCTTC. It yields the protein CASSSTALAGGGGQFF.

The CDR3 here is CAISAGGPYNEQFF. The CDR3 coding sequence is TGTGCCATCAGTGCGGGGGGGCCATACAATGAGCAGTTCTTC. The chain couples TRBV10-3 to TRBJ2-1; 8 nucleotides line up with TRBD2. Germline V lookup: CDR1 ENHRY, CDR2 SYGVKD. The V and J ends lost 4 bases and 4 bases, in that order; junction bases with no gene match: 3. The CDR3 covers 14 residues.

This chain uses TRBV12-3 or TRBV12-4 with TRBJ1-1; 7 positions agree with TRBD1. This CDR3 spans 13 amino acids. The ends lost 5 bases at V and 4 bases at J; junction bases unmatched: 4. CDR3 amino acids: CASSPNRGTEAFF. The CDR3 bases are TGTGCCAGCAGTCCTAACAGGGGCACTGAAGCTTTCTTT.

The V gene is TRBV6-2 or TRBV6-3, the J gene TRBJ2-7, with D possibly matching TRBD1 (6 bases). The V gene's germline CDR1 is MNHEY and CDR2 SVGEGT. Deletions cut 6 bases from V and 6 bases from J, with 12 bases between. The CDR3 length is 12 residues. In DNA, the CDR3 is TGTGCCAGCAGCAACAGGGTTGTCGAGCAGTACTTC. This translates into CASSNRVVEQYF.

This rearrangement joins TRBV7-2 to TRBJ2-7; D may be TRBD1 (6 bases). The V end lost 2 bases, the J end lost 2 bases, and 10 bases lay between the germline ends. Germline V gene lookup returns CDR1 SGHTA and CDR2 FQGNSA. The CDR3 runs to 14 residues. CDR3 loop: CASSLLGQTYEQYF. The CDR3 DNA reads as TGTGCCAGCAGCTTACTAGGACAGACCTACGAGCAGTACTTC. Full variable domain (outside the CDR3, taken from reference TRBV7-2 and TRBJ2-7): GAGVSQSPSNKVTEKGKDVELRCDPISGHTALYWYRQSLGQGLEFLIYFQGNSAPDKSGLPSDRFSAERTGGSVSTLTIQRTQQEDSAVYLCASSLLGQTYEQYFGPGTRLTVT.

This clonotype was detected only a few times. The genes are TRBV6-2 or TRBV6-3 and TRBJ2-1; D remains ambiguous. CDR3 length equals 13 residues. Trimming cost V 5 bases and J 9 bases, with 14 bases left between them. CDR1 and CDR2 from the germline V gene are MNHEY and SVGEGT. CDR3 in DNA: TGTGCCAGCAGTCCGACCGATCCGGGTGAGCAGTTCTTC. It specifies CASSPTDPGEQFF.

The chain employs TRBV12-3 or TRBV12-4 and TRBJ1-2; D may be TRBD1 (6 bases). This CDR3 is 14 amino acids long. V gave up 2 bases and J gave up 4 bases, with 11 bases separating them. The CDR3 DNA reads as TGTGCCAGCAGTTTACCCCCGGACAGCTATGGCTACACCTTC. Encoded protein: CASSLPPDSYGYTF.

The gene calls are TRBV7-2 and TRBJ2-7; 13 nucleotides line up with TRBD2. Germline CDR1 and CDR2: SGHTA and FQGNSA. The CDR3 runs 15 residues. Trimming took 5 bases from V and 2 from J; bases not matched to a gene: 3. For the CDR3, the DNA is TGTGCCAGCAGCCCTACTAGCGGGAGGGCCTACGAGCAGTACTTC. Protein sequence: CASSPTSGRAYEQYF.

This chain links TRBV20-1 with TRBJ2-3, with D perhaps matching TRBD2 (5 bases). The CDR3 runs to 15 residues. V lost 1 base, J lost 3 bases, and 14 bases lay in between. Germline V gene lookup returns CDR1 DFQATT and CDR2 SNEGSKA (reference sequence). Written as DNA, the CDR3 is TGCAGTGCTAGAGGGGGAAGAGGGAATACAGATACGCAGTATTTT. This gives the protein CSARGGRGNTDTQYF.

This clonotype was detected a few times. CDR3 DNA: TGCGCCAGCAGCCCGTTGACTAGTCGGCGGGAGACCCAGTACTTC. Translating gives CASSPLTSRRETQYF. J is TRBJ2-5 and V is TRBV5-1; TRBD2 might be the D (6 bases). Looked up from germline, CDR1 is SGHRS and CDR2 is YFSETQ. The V end lost 4 bases, the J end lost 5 bases, and 18 bases lay between the germline ends. CDR3 length: 15 residues.

The chain recombines TRBV21-1 with TRBJ2-7. TRBV21-1 has pseudogene status. The length of the CDR3 is 11 residues. The CDR3 DNA reads TGTGCCAGGTTCAACGATTACGAGCAGTACTTC. It specifies CARFNDYEQYF.

The chain links TRBV7-6 to TRBJ1-2, with a tentative D call TRBD1 (5 bases). This CDR3 is 13 amino acids long. Per germline, CDR1 SGHVS and CDR2 FNYEAQ. V was cut by 5 bases and J by 8 bases, with 15 bases left in between. The DNA for the CDR3 is TGTGCCAGCAGCGACCCGCAGGGAGACGGCTACACCTTC. Its protein product is CASSDPQGDGYTF. The full variable domain, its missing parts supplied by reference TRBV7-6 and TRBJ1-2, is GAGVSQSPRYKVTKRGQDVALRCDPISGHVSLYWYRQALGQGPEFLTYFNYEAQQDKSGLPNDRFSAERPEGSISTLTIQRTEQRDSAMYRCASSDPQGDGYTFGSGTRLTVV.

The V and J genes are TRBV5-1 and TRBJ2-1, with no clear D. With 3 bases removed from V and 8 bases from J, the gap between germline ends came to 12 bases. CDR3 length: 13 residues. Germline V gene sequence: CDR1 SGHRS, CDR2 YFSETQ. In DNA, the CDR3 is TGCGCCAGCAGCTCGGAAGTGATCCATGAGCAGTTCTTC. Translating gives CASSSEVIHEQFF.

This clonotype was detected only a few times. The chain has TRBV7-9 and TRBJ2-3; no clear D gene. The CDR3 consists of 15 residues. In germline, CDR1 is SEHNR, CDR2 FQNEAQ (reference sequence). V lost 1 base and J lost 3, with 11 bases in between. CDR3 nucleotide sequence: TGTGCCAGCAGCTTAGGGAGTTGGGCGACAGATACGCAGTATTTT. This sequence encodes CASSLGSWATDTQYF.

The rearrangement uses TRBV19 and TRBJ1-1; D remains unclear. V lost 3 bases, J lost 1 base, and 12 bases lay in between. The germline gives CDR1 LNHDA, CDR2 SQIVND (reference sequence). This CDR3 is 15 amino acids long. CDR3 residues: CASSIRGRPNTEAFF. The CDR3 nucleotides are TGTGCCAGTAGTATTCGAGGACGGCCGAACACTGAAGCTTTCTTT.

This clonotype was observed a handful of times. The chain couples TRBV29-1 to TRBJ2-2; D assignment may be TRBD1 or TRBD2 (5 bases each). The CDR3 extends over 13 amino acids. V shed 4 bases and J shed 3 bases, with 9 bases lying between them. Germline V gene lookup returns CDR1 SQVTM and CDR2 ANQGSEA. CDR3 nucleotides: TGCAGCGTTGTCAGGGACGACACCGGGGAGCTGTTTTTT. This sequence encodes CSVVRDDTGELFF.

The chain carries TRBV4-1 and TRBJ2-1, with TRBD2 identical over 7 bases. V shed 1 base, J shed 7 bases, and the junction held 10 bases outside the gene matches. CDR1 and CDR2 from the germline V gene are MGHRA and YSYEKL. This CDR3 has 16 amino acids. CDR3 sequence (DNA): TGCGCCAGCAGCCAAGGCGGACGGGGGGTATTGAATGAGCAGTTCTTC. Translating it yields CASSQGGRGVLNEQFF.

V usage is TRBV4-2 and J usage is TRBJ2-1; D gene uncertain. The CDR3 length is 17 residues. The V gene's germline CDR1 is LGHNA and CDR2 YNFKEQ. V was pared by 0 bases and J by 1 base, with 13 bases between. The CDR3 DNA reads TGTGCCAGCAGCCAAGATGGTGGGCCGGTTTCCTACAATGAGCAGTTCTTC. Translation gives CASSQDGGPVSYNEQFF.

The V call is TRBV7-8, the J call TRBJ1-4, with D possibly matching TRBD1 (5 bases). This CDR3 has 12 amino acids. V gave up 0 bases and J gave up 12 bases, with 8 bases separating them. Germline V gene data show CDR1 as SGHVS and CDR2 as FQNEAQ. CDR3 protein: CASSLAQGELFF. The CDR3 DNA reads as TGTGCCAGCAGCTTAGCCCAAGGGGAACTGTTTTTT. Variable domain in full (rest from reference TRBV7-8 and TRBJ1-4): GAGVSQSPRYKVAKRGQDVALRCDPISGHVSLFWYQQALGQGPEFLTYFQNEAQLDKSGLPSDRFFAERPEGSVSTLKIQRTQQEDSAVYLCASSLAQGELFFGSGTQLSVL.

In its sample, this clonotype was seen a few times. The rearrangement joins TRBV6-1 to TRBJ2-1; 8 nucleotides agree with TRBD1. The junction had 12 bases not matched to a gene; V was cut back by 5 bases and J by 9 bases. The CDR3 extends over 15 amino acids. CDR1 is MNHNS and CDR2 is SASEGT in the germline V gene. CDR3 in amino acids: CASSTGTGISSEQFF. The CDR3 DNA is TGTGCCAGCAGTACCGGGACAGGCATATCCAGTGAGCAGTTCTTC.

The chain combines TRBV20-1 with TRBJ1-4; no clear D. The V gene lost 0 bases and the J gene lost 5 bases, with 13 bases spanning the gap. The CDR3 runs 15 residues. CDR1 and CDR2 (germline): DFQATT, SNEGSKA (reference sequence). The DNA of the CDR3 is TGCAGTGCTAGAGATCTTTTAACAGCAAATGAAAAACTGTTTTTT. This gives the protein CSARDLLTANEKLFF.

This clonotype was recorded a few times. V and J are TRBV5-1 and TRBJ2-1; tentatively, D is TRBD2 (5 bases). The CDR3 sequence is 12 residues long. Germline V gene lookup returns CDR1 SGHRS and CDR2 YFSETQ. Trimming cost V 3 bases and J 7 bases, with 8 bases left between them. CDR3 bases: TGCGCCAGCAGCTATCAGCGGAATGAGCAGTTCTTC. This sequence encodes CASSYQRNEQFF.

The chain has TRBV20-1 and TRBJ2-3, with D maybe TRBD2 (6 bases). The CDR3 has 15 amino acids. CDR1 and CDR2 from the germline V gene are DFQATT and SNEGSKA (reference sequence). Trimming left V 3 bases short and J 3 bases short, with 16 bases between. CDR3 DNA sequence: TGCAGTGCTAGGGATAGCAGGGACTTAACAGATACGCAGTATTTT. Its protein is CSARDSRDLTDTQYF.

V gene TRBV12-3 or TRBV12-4 combines with J gene TRBJ2-5; 9 nucleotides agree with TRBD1. This CDR3 has 15 residues. V shed 5 bases, J shed 5 bases, and the junction held 9 bases outside the gene matches. The chain's CDR3 is CASSPQTGGGETQYF. The CDR3 DNA is TGTGCCAGCAGTCCCCAGACAGGGGGGGGTGAGACCCAGTACTTC.

The J gene is TRBJ1-1, the V gene TRBV10-3; no clear D gene. This CDR3 contains 12 residues. Per the germline V gene, CDR1 is ENHRY and CDR2 is SYGVKD. V shed 10 bases and J shed 0 bases, with 9 bases lying between them. The CDR3 DNA is TGTGCCACCAAGAACATGAACACTGAAGCTTTCTTT. Protein: CATKNMNTEAFF.

The chain employs TRBV18 and TRBJ1-1; 7 nucleotides line up with TRBD1. V dropped 5 bases and J dropped 0; count of bases not matched to a gene: 6. Germline V lookup: CDR1 KGHSH, CDR2 LQKENI. CDR3 length equals 15 residues. The CDR3 is CASSFDRAMNTEAFF. CDR3 coding DNA: TGTGCCAGCTCATTCGACAGGGCGATGAACACTGAAGCTTTCTTT.

Here the CDR3 DNA reads TGCGCCAGCAGCCTCGGGAGTCATTCTGGCTACACCTTC. It specifies CASSLGSHSGYTF. This rearrangement joins TRBV5-1 to TRBJ1-2; D remains unclear. V was trimmed by 4 bases and J by 7 bases, leaving 14 bases between them. The CDR3 has 13 amino acids. Germline lookup yields CDR1 SGHRS and CDR2 YFSETQ.

Many counts were recorded for this clonotype. The chain links TRBV4-3 to TRBJ2-3, with D perhaps TRBD2 (5 bases). The CDR3 is 17 amino acids. V was clipped by 0 bases and J by 4 bases, with 17 bases between them. CDR1 is LGHNA, CDR2 YSLEER, per germline. Here the CDR3 reads CASSQDRSSLGADTQYF. CDR3 bases: TGCGCCAGCAGCCAAGATCGAAGCTCTCTCGGGGCAGATACGCAGTATTTT.

This clonotype was counted between two and nine times. The V gene is TRBV28, the J gene TRBJ1-2; D perhaps matches TRBD1 (5 bases). The CDR3 is made up of 12 amino acids. V was trimmed by 6 bases and J by 5 bases, leaving 10 bases between them. Looked up from germline, CDR1 is MDHEN and CDR2 is SYDVKM. CDR3 residues: CASSLTVYGYTF. In DNA, the CDR3 is TGTGCCAGCAGCCTGACAGTTTATGGCTACACCTTC.

The chain uses TRBV7-2 and TRBJ1-1; D gene unclear. CDR1 is SGHTA, CDR2 FQGNSA, per germline. CDR3 length: 15 amino acids. The germline V and J ends were trimmed by 0 bases and 6 bases, with 14 bases remaining between them. The CDR3 coding sequence is TGTGCCAGCAGCTTAGCGATACCGGGTTGGGCTGAAGCTTTCTTT. Translating it yields CASSLAIPGWAEAFF.

This clonotype has just a few counts. V usage is TRBV12-3 or TRBV12-4 and J usage is TRBJ1-5, with D possibly being TRBD1 (5 bases). This CDR3 has 14 residues. Trimming pared 2 bases from V and 7 bases from J, leaving 12 bases between. The CDR3 sequence is CASSLLGVDQPQHF. DNA for the CDR3: TGTGCCAGCAGTTTACTAGGGGTGGACCAGCCCCAGCATTTT.

The chain is built from TRBV27 and TRBJ1-5; unclear D gene. CDR1 MNHEY and CDR2 SMNVEV come from the germline V gene (reference sequence). V dropped 7 bases and J dropped 3 bases, with 16 bases sitting between them. This CDR3 has 15 amino acids. CDR3 protein: CASTALGGINQPQHF. In DNA form, the CDR3 reads TGTGCCAGCACCGCGCTTGGCGGCATCAATCAGCCCCAGCATTTT.